This TCR beta chain was retrieved from a study of identical twins. This clonotype was seen a handful of times. TCRdb re-derived calls from the 5' RACE reads in MiXCR, one entry per CDR3 protein. The data contain a few hundred thousand distinct CDR3 sequences, over 9.5% of them seen just once; the ten biggest clones take up about a tenth. Germline CDR1 and CDR2: SGHAT and FQNNGV. The CDR3 extends over 17 amino acids. V lost 5 bases and J lost 1; bases outside the gene matches: 9. Sequenced: memory T cells sorted from blood. This chain links TRBV11-2 with TRBJ1-1; 11 bases agree with TRBD1. The sequence was collected from a man aged 50-59 years in good health. CDR3 DNA: TGTGCCAGCAGCCGGGACAGGGGGAGATTTCGGAACACTGAAGCTTTCTTT. Encoded protein: CASSRDRGRFRNTEAFF.